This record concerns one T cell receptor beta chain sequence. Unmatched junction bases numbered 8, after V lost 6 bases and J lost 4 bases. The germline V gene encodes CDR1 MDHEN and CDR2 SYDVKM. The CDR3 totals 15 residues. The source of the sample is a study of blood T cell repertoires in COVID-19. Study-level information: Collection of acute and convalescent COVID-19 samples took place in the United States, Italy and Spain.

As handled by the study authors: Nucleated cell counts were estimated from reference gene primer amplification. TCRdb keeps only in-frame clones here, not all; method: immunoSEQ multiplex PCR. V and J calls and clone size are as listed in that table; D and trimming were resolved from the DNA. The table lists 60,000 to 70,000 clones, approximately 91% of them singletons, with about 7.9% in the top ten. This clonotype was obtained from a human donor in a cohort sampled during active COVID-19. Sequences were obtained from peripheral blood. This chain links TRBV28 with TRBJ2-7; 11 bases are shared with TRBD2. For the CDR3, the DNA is TGTGCCAGCAGCTACCCTAGCGGGAGGCAATACGAGCAGTACTTC. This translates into CASSYPSGRQYEQYF.